Listed here are 31 T cell receptor beta chains from one sample, sequenced in a study of early T cells in non-severe SARS-CoV-2 infection. TCRdb analysed the 5' RACE reads with MiXCR anew, one entry per CDR3 protein. The table has 81,000 or so distinct CDR3 sequences, approximately 12% seen once. Material for sequencing was whole blood. Every receptor here comes from an adult who was a healthcare worker with PCR-confirmed SARS-CoV-2 infection or an uninfected control (not recorded which).

This clonotype was observed a handful of times. V usage is TRBV6-1 and J usage is TRBJ2-7; tentatively, D is TRBD2 (5 bases). The CDR3 length is 15 residues. V lost 0 bases to trimming and J lost 3 bases, with 12 bases between them. Germline V gene sequence: CDR1 MNHNS, CDR2 SASEGT. DNA of the CDR3: TGTGCCAGCAGTGAAGCTGGCGGGCGAATCTACGAGCAGTACTTC. Its translation: CASSEAGGRIYEQYF.

There are a few counts of this clonotype. The chain employs TRBV20-1 and TRBJ2-3, with 9 bases lining up with TRBD1. J was trimmed by 2 bases and V by 5 bases; bases with no gene match: 5. The length of the CDR3 is 14 residues. Germline V gene sequence: CDR1 DFQATT, CDR2 SNEGSKA (reference sequence). DNA of the CDR3: TGCAGTGCTGACCGGGACAGGGTCACAGATACGCAGTATTTT. This encodes CSADRDRVTDTQYF.

This clonotype was picked up a small number of times. This chain joins TRBV28 and TRBJ1-1; a weak D match, TRBD1 (6 bases). CDR3 size: 15 residues. V was shortened by 7 bases and J by 7 bases, with 22 bases between the two germline ends. Germline CDR1 MDHEN, CDR2 SYDVKM. The chain's CDR3 is CASTILPGGANEAFF. CDR3 coding DNA: TGTGCCAGCACCATCCTCCCGGGGGGCGCAAATGAAGCTTTCTTT.

The V gene is TRBV29-1, the J gene TRBJ2-3; perhaps TRBD2 as D (6 bases). The CDR3 has 14 residues. V was pared by 1 base and J by 4 bases, with 12 bases between. Germline lookup yields CDR1 SQVTM and CDR2 ANQGSEA. CDR3 loop: CSVEGGTGADTQYF. The CDR3 nucleotides are TGCAGCGTTGAAGGGGGGACGGGGGCAGATACGCAGTATTTT.

There are a few counts of this clonotype. The chain links TRBV30 to TRBJ2-7; 9 bases agree with TRBD2. The CDR3 consists of 13 residues. CDR1 GTSNPN and CDR2 SVGIG come from the germline V gene (reference sequence). Unmatched junction bases numbered 5, after V lost 3 bases and J lost 5 bases. Written as DNA, the CDR3 is TGTGCCTGGAGGACAGCGGGAGGCAACGAGCAGTACTTC. Encoded protein: CAWRTAGGNEQYF.

The chain links TRBV20-1 to TRBJ1-2; D remains ambiguous. This CDR3 is built from 14 residues. Trimming took 0 bases from V and 4 from J, leaving 12 bases between them. CDR1 and CDR2 (germline): DFQATT, SNEGSKA (reference sequence). DNA of the CDR3: TGCAGTGCTAGAGATAACAGAAGCGGCTATGGCTACACCTTC. Protein: CSARDNRSGYGYTF.

This clonotype was detected only a few times. The chain carries TRBV6-2 or TRBV6-3 and TRBJ2-7; 9 bases align to TRBD1. V lost 7 bases, J lost 6 bases, and 13 bases stayed unmatched. The length of the CDR3 is 15 residues. Germline V gives CDR1 MNHEY, CDR2 SVGEGT. The CDR3 nucleotides are TGTGCCAGCACCGCACCGGACAGGGGCTCAGGCGAGCAGTACTTC. Translation: CASTAPDRGSGEQYF.

This clonotype is a singleton in its sample. This sequence joins TRBV6-2 or TRBV6-3 and TRBJ2-6; D might be TRBD2 (5 bases). The CDR3 covers 16 residues. Germline V CDR1 and CDR2: MNHEY, SVGEGT. Trimming shortened V by 10 bases and J by 0 bases, and 16 bases separated the two germline ends. For the CDR3, the DNA is TGTGCCACCTGGACGGGATATAGCTCTGGGGCCAACGTCCTGACTTTC. Encoded protein: CATWTGYSSGANVLTF.

This clonotype was counted a few times. The chain links TRBV6-1 to TRBJ2-3; the D is unclear. Germline V gene lookup returns CDR1 MNHNS and CDR2 SASEGT. V lost 6 bases, J lost 4 bases, and 11 bases lay in between. This CDR3 has 13 residues. The chain's CDR3 is CASRFIGPDTQYF. The DNA of the CDR3 is TGTGCCAGCAGGTTCATAGGCCCAGATACGCAGTATTTT.

The chain is built from TRBV18 and TRBJ2-7; TRBD2 aligns across 14 bases. Germline V gene lookup returns CDR1 KGHSH and CDR2 LQKENI. J gave up 4 bases and V 0 bases, and 11 bases lay outside the gene matches. The CDR3 loop spans 19 amino acids. DNA of the CDR3: TGTGCCAGCTCACCACCTCCGGAGACTAGCGGGAGGGCCTTGTACGAGCAGTACTTC. Protein sequence: CASSPPPETSGRALYEQYF.

This clonotype was seen only a few times. The rearrangement links TRBV18 to TRBJ2-7, with no clear D. This CDR3 is 16 amino acids long. Trimming cost V 2 bases and J 1 base, with 15 bases left between them. Germline V CDR1 and CDR2: KGHSH, LQKENI. The CDR3 region is CASSPYSGSLSYEQYF. DNA of the CDR3: TGTGCCAGCTCACCATATTCGGGTTCTCTTTCCTACGAGCAGTACTTC. The full variable domain, in which reference TRBV18 and TRBJ2-7 provide the parts outside the CDR3, is NAGVMQNPRHLVRRRGQEARLRCSPMKGHSHVYWYRQLPEEGLKFMVYLQKENIIDESGMPKERFSAEFPKEGPSILRIQQVVRGDSAAYFCASSPYSGSLSYEQYFGPGTRLTVT.

In its sample, this clonotype was seen a few times. This chain joins TRBV5-1 and TRBJ2-5; D is ambiguous. The V and J ends lost 4 bases and 2 bases respectively, with 6 bases between them. This CDR3 region has 12 residues. Germline loops: CDR1 SGHRS, CDR2 YFSETQ. The DNA of the CDR3 is TGCGCCAGCAGCACGGGTCAAGAGACCCAGTACTTC. Its protein is CASSTGQETQYF.

This clonotype occurred a few times. This chain connects TRBV6-2 or TRBV6-3 to TRBJ1-4; D possibly corresponds to TRBD1 (5 bases). The germline V and J ends were trimmed by 7 bases and 0 bases, with 12 bases remaining between them. The CDR3 spans 15 residues. Germline V lookup: CDR1 MNHEY, CDR2 SVGEGT. In nucleotides, the CDR3 is TGTGCCAGCACTCTCACAGGAGCAACTAATGAAAAACTGTTTTTT. This translates into CASTLTGATNEKLFF.

The gene calls are TRBV29-1 and TRBJ2-3, with D possibly matching TRBD1 (6 bases). Trimming cost V 6 bases and J 3 bases, with 7 bases left between them. CDR1 and CDR2 (germline): SQVTM, ANQGSEA. This CDR3 comprises 11 residues. This chain's CDR3 is CSVQGTDTQYF. The DNA of the CDR3 is TGCAGCGTACAGGGTACAGATACGCAGTATTTT.

The chain uses TRBV3-1 and TRBJ1-5; D not resolved. Trimming shortened V by 2 bases and J by 0 bases, and 5 bases separated the two germline ends. Germline lookup yields CDR1 LGHDT and CDR2 YNNKEL (reference sequence). The length of the CDR3 is 14 residues. CDR3 protein: CASSQSDSNQPQHF. CDR3 in DNA: TGTGCCAGCAGCCAATCGGATAGCAATCAGCCCCAGCATTTT.

This clonotype was recorded a few times. The rearrangement uses TRBV9 and TRBJ2-3; 9 bases map to TRBD1. This CDR3 is 14 amino acids long. Germline CDR1 is SGDLS and CDR2 is YYNGEE. After removal of 4 bases from V and 4 bases from J, the junction contained 4 bases not matched to a gene. In nucleotides, the CDR3 is TGTGCCAGCAGCCGGGACAGGGTGCCAGATACGCAGTATTTT. Translation: CASSRDRVPDTQYF.

This clonotype has more than one count but fewer than ten. The CDR3 DNA is TGTGCCAGCAGCCCACAGGCGGGTAATGAAAAACTGTTTTTT. Residues: CASSPQAGNEKLFF. The chain employs TRBV2 and TRBJ1-4; perhaps TRBD1 as D (5 bases). Germline loops: CDR1 SNHLY, CDR2 FYNNEI. V gave up 6 bases and J gave up 4 bases, with 12 bases separating them. The CDR3 extends over 14 amino acids.

This clonotype was recorded at least ten times. V and J are TRBV27 and TRBJ2-4, with D possibly matching TRBD2 (5 bases). The V gene's germline CDR1 is MNHEY and CDR2 SMNVEV (reference sequence). The CDR3 loop spans 14 amino acids. The ends were cut back, 6 bases at V and 3 bases at J, with 12 bases in the middle. CDR3 sequence: CASRAGVSKNIQYF. The CDR3 bases are TGTGCCAGCAGGGCCGGGGTTAGCAAAAACATTCAGTACTTC.

This rearrangement joins TRBV28 to TRBJ2-5; TRBD1 matches at 12 bases. The CDR3 has 17 residues. V lost 2 bases, J lost 10 bases, and 14 bases stayed unmatched. Per germline, CDR1 MDHEN and CDR2 SYDVKM. CDR3: CASSLIGTGGAVTGQYF. The CDR3 DNA is TGTGCCAGCAGTTTAATCGGGACAGGGGGCGCGGTTACGGGCCAGTACTTC.

This chain connects TRBV20-1 to TRBJ2-7, with D unresolved. This CDR3 is built from 12 residues. Germline loops: CDR1 DFQATT, CDR2 SNEGSKA (reference sequence). V lost 3 bases and J 5 bases, leaving 11 bases between the germline ends. This CDR3 is CSASEISDEQYF. CDR3 in DNA: TGCAGTGCTAGTGAAATTTCGGACGAGCAGTACTTC.

The gene calls are TRBV9 and TRBJ2-1, with 9 bases that match TRBD2. The germline V gene has CDR1 SGDLS and CDR2 YYNGEE. The CDR3 length is 15 residues. The V and J ends lost 0 bases and 7 bases, in that order; junction bases with no gene match: 5. CDR3 amino acids: CASSVGSSGINEQFF. CDR3 nucleotides: TGTGCCAGCAGCGTAGGCTCTAGCGGGATAAATGAGCAGTTCTTC.

This clonotype was seen repeatedly, ten times or more. In DNA form, the CDR3 reads TGTGCCAGCAGTGAAGTGGTGAAGAACACCGGGGAGCTGTTTTTT. Translating it yields CASSEVVKNTGELFF. The V gene is TRBV6-1, the J gene TRBJ2-2; D unclear. Germline CDR1 is MNHNS and CDR2 is SASEGT. The germline V and J ends were trimmed by 1 base and 1 base, with 7 bases remaining between them. The CDR3 sequence is 15 residues long.

This clonotype came up many times. The chain recombines TRBV27 with TRBJ2-5; a possible D gene is TRBD1 (6 bases). The V end was cut by 4 bases, the J end by 1 base, with 16 bases between. CDR3 length equals 16 residues. Germline CDR1 MNHEY, CDR2 SMNVEV (reference sequence). The CDR3 region has the DNA TGTGCCAGCAGTTCGCGACCCGGGACACTCCAAGAGACCCAGTACTTC. This codes for CASSSRPGTLQETQYF.

This clonotype showed up many times. This chain links TRBV10-3 with TRBJ2-3; 9 bases agree with TRBD2. Germline CDR1 ENHRY, CDR2 SYGVKD. Losses at the gene ends were 0 bases for V and 1 base for J; bases not matched to a gene: 14. This CDR3 has 20 residues. The CDR3 coding sequence is TGTGCCATCAGTGAGTCTTGGGTAGCGGGAGAATTTTCGGGCACAGATACGCAGTATTTT. Translated: CAISESWVAGEFSGTDTQYF.

The sample holds a few counts of this clonotype. This chain connects TRBV20-1 to TRBJ1-4; D gene uncertain. Trimming took 3 bases from V and 4 from J, leaving 12 bases between them. Germline V gene lookup returns CDR1 DFQATT and CDR2 SNEGSKA (reference sequence). CDR3 length: 14 amino acids. CDR3 sequence (DNA): TGCAGTGCTAGGAGTGGACGGCTTAATGAAAAACTGTTTTTT. Protein sequence: CSARSGRLNEKLFF.

This clonotype was detected many times. The V gene is TRBV27, the J gene TRBJ2-2, with D perhaps matching TRBD1 (5 bases). Per germline, CDR1 MNHEY and CDR2 SMNVEV (reference sequence). Trimming stripped 6 bases from V and 0 bases from J, with 11 bases between. The CDR3 is 15 amino acids. The CDR3 reads CASSRLGANTGELFF. CDR3 nucleotides: TGTGCCAGCAGCCGCTTAGGGGCGAACACCGGGGAGCTGTTTTTT.

This clonotype was observed many times. The rearrangement links TRBV9 to TRBJ2-2, with 7 positions matching TRBD2. The CDR3 runs to 15 residues. J lost 3 bases, V lost 0 bases, and 2 bases had no gene match. CDR1 and CDR2 (germline): SGDLS, YYNGEE. The CDR3 region has the DNA TGTGCCAGCAGCGTAGGAGGGAGGGACACCGGGGAGCTGTTTTTT. Its translation is CASSVGGRDTGELFF. Variable domain in full (rest from reference TRBV9 and TRBJ2-2): DSGVTQTPKHLITATGQRVTLRCSPRSGDLSVYWYQQSLDQGLQFLIQYYNGEERAKGNILERFSAQQFPDLHSELNLSSLELGDSALYFCASSVGGRDTGELFFGEGSRLTVL.

This chain uses TRBV7-7 with TRBJ2-5; TRBD2 aligns across 7 bases. The CDR3 is 13 residues long. V shed 7 bases, J shed 8 bases, and the junction held 10 bases outside the gene matches. CDR1 SSHAT and CDR2 FNYEAQ come from the germline V gene (reference sequence). The CDR3 sequence is CASTPGGEGTQYF. The CDR3 DNA sequence: TGTGCCAGCACCCCTGGGGGGGAAGGAACCCAGTACTTC.

At least ten counts were recorded for this clonotype. The chain has TRBV7-7 and TRBJ2-7; 12 positions match TRBD2. Losses at the gene ends were 4 bases for V and 10 bases for J; bases not matched to a gene: 5. The germline V gene encodes CDR1 SSHAT and CDR2 FNYEAQ (reference sequence). The CDR3 extends over 13 amino acids. The CDR3 coding sequence is TGTGCCAGCAGCTCGACTAGCGGGAGTATCCAGTACTTC. As protein: CASSSTSGSIQYF.

This clonotype was seen only a few times. This chain uses TRBV7-6 with TRBJ2-1; a possible D gene is TRBD1 (5 bases). This CDR3 region has 12 residues. V was cut by 3 bases and J by 9 bases, with 9 bases left in between. The germline CDR1 and CDR2 sequences are SGHVS and FNYEAQ. For the CDR3, the DNA is TGTGCCAGCAGCTTGGGGCTCGGTGAGCAGTTCTTC. Protein product: CASSLGLGEQFF.

This clonotype was seen many times. The chain recombines TRBV7-6 with TRBJ2-5; D unresolved. Trimming took off 0 bases at V and 4 bases at J, with 9 bases between the two ends. Per the germline V gene, CDR1 is SGHVS and CDR2 is FNYEAQ. The CDR3 spans 14 residues. The CDR3: CASSLAGLGETQYF. CDR3 DNA sequence: TGTGCCAGCAGCTTAGCAGGGCTAGGAGAGACCCAGTACTTC.